Shown below are 32 T cell receptor beta chains from a single sample sequenced in a study of neoadjuvant anti-PD-1 for oral cavity cancer. Sample time point: after neoadjuvant nivolumab, at surgical resection. This table comes from immunoSEQ multiplex PCR, and its TCRdb copy is limited to in-frame clones, with some not included. The table has 9,000 to 10,000 clones, roughly 67% seen once. The sequenced sample was PBMCs, obtained after nivolumab (anti-PD-1) treatment. The receptors originated from a person aged 40 to 85 with oral cavity squamous cell carcinoma.

This clone was counted a few times. The V gene is TRBV29-1, the J gene TRBJ1-1; D remains ambiguous. CDR1 SQVTM and CDR2 ANQGSEA come from the germline V gene. The CDR3 extends over 12 amino acids. V dropped 7 bases and J dropped 0 bases, with 9 bases sitting between them. The CDR3 here is CSAERLNTEAFF. The DNA of the CDR3 is TGCAGCGCCGAGAGGTTGAACACTGAAGCTTTCTTT.

The chain combines TRBV2 with TRBJ1-1, with D unresolved. V lost 3 bases, J lost 5 bases, and 13 bases lay in between. The CDR3 covers 14 residues. Per the germline V gene, CDR1 is SNHLY and CDR2 is FYNNEI. The CDR3 bases are TGTGCCAGCAGTGAGCAGTGGATGGGAACTGAAGCTTTCTTT. This gives the protein CASSEQWMGTEAFF.

The chain carries TRBV19 and TRBJ2-1; TRBD2 matches 12 bases. V lost 7 bases to trimming and J lost 9 bases; unmatched junction nucleotides: 13. Germline V gives CDR1 LNHDA, CDR2 SQIVND (reference sequence). The CDR3 extends over 16 amino acids. CDR3 protein: CASTPPLAGGFAEQFF. In DNA, the CDR3 is TGTGCCAGTACCCCCCCTCTAGCGGGAGGGTTTGCTGAGCAGTTCTTC.

This chain links TRBV6-5 with TRBJ1-2; D is perhaps TRBD1 (6 bases). The CDR3 totals 13 residues. CDR1 is MNHEY and CDR2 is SVGAGI in the germline V gene. The germline V and J ends were trimmed by 7 bases and 0 bases, with 9 bases remaining between them. Here the CDR3 DNA reads TGTGCCAGCACCGGACAGCCTAACTATGGCTACACCTTC. Translating it yields CASTGQPNYGYTF.

The chain couples TRBV19 to TRBJ2-5; no firm D call. The V gene's germline CDR1 is LNHDA and CDR2 SQIVND (reference sequence). Trimming pared 9 bases from V and 5 bases from J, leaving 25 bases between. This CDR3 has 16 amino acids. CDR3: CARNPSPHSWVETQYF. CDR3 DNA: TGTGCCAGGAATCCCTCTCCCCATAGCTGGGTGGAGACCCAGTACTTC.

V and J are TRBV9 and TRBJ1-5; D gene unclear. Germline V gene sequence: CDR1 SGDLS, CDR2 YYNGEE. With 3 bases removed from V and 0 bases from J, the gap between germline ends came to 10 bases. The CDR3 spans 15 residues. CDR3: CASSDLEVSNQPQHF. In DNA form, the CDR3 reads TGTGCCAGCAGCGATCTGGAGGTTAGCAATCAGCCCCAGCATTTT.

This chain uses TRBV6-1 with TRBJ2-5; D might be TRBD1 (6 bases). Germline CDR1 MNHNS, CDR2 SASEGT. The CDR3 is 15 amino acids. V was cut by 1 base and J by 6 bases, with 15 bases left in between. The CDR3, as DNA: TGTGCCAGCAGTGAAGGGGGACACAACATAAAGACCCAGTACTTC. It encodes CASSEGGHNIKTQYF.

In its sample, this clone was seen once. The chain carries TRBV19 and TRBJ1-1, with a weak D call TRBD1 (5 bases). Trimming removed 9 bases from V and 0 bases from J, with 17 bases in between. The CDR3 runs to 15 residues. Germline V gene data show CDR1 as LNHDA and CDR2 as SQIVND (reference sequence). CDR3 protein: CASHAGTVMNTEAFF. The CDR3, as DNA: TGTGCCAGCCACGCGGGGACCGTTATGAACACTGAAGCTTTCTTT.

The sample holds a few counts of this clone. V is TRBV10-1 and J is TRBJ2-7; no firm D call. Trimming cost V 0 bases and J 4 bases, with 7 bases left between them. Germline V lookup: CDR1 WNHNN, CDR2 SYGVQD (reference sequence). This CDR3 comprises 13 residues. CDR3 residues: CASSESTGYEQYF. DNA for the CDR3: TGCGCCAGCAGTGAGTCGACTGGTTACGAGCAGTACTTC.

The chain combines TRBV5-6 with TRBJ2-1, with 12 bases fitting TRBD2. V gave up 0 bases and J gave up 4 bases; unmatched junction bases: 5. This CDR3 is 17 amino acids long. Germline V gives CDR1 SGHDT, CDR2 YYEEEE. The CDR3 is CASSLERTSGAYNEQFF. The DNA of the CDR3 is TGTGCCAGCAGCTTGGAACGGACTAGCGGGGCTTACAATGAGCAGTTCTTC.

The chain joins TRBV5-1 to TRBJ2-5; D is possibly TRBD2 (6 bases). The germline V gene has CDR1 SGHRS and CDR2 YFSETQ. V dropped 0 bases and J dropped 1 base, with 10 bases sitting between them. The CDR3 is 15 amino acids. The CDR3 protein is CASSLAGEGQETQYF. CDR3 in DNA: TGCGCCAGCAGCTTGGCGGGGGAAGGCCAAGAGACCCAGTACTTC.

The chain combines TRBV28 with TRBJ2-7; no reliable D call. Trimming took off 6 bases at V and 5 bases at J, with 20 bases between the two ends. The length of the CDR3 is 15 residues. The germline CDR1 and CDR2 sequences are MDHEN and SYDVKM. The CDR3 DNA is TGTGCCAGCAGACTCGGTGGGATATCCAGAGACGAGCAGTACTTC. It is translated as CASRLGGISRDEQYF. Combining the CDR3 with reference TRBV28 and TRBJ2-7 gives the whole variable domain DVKVTQSSRYLVKRTGEKVFLECVQDMDHENMFWYRQDPGLGLRLIYFSYDVKMKEKGDIPEGYSVSREKKERFSLILESASTNQTSMYLCASRLGGISRDEQYFGPGTRLTVT.

This chain links TRBV5-8 with TRBJ1-5; unclear D gene. This CDR3 has 16 amino acids. Deletions cut 3 bases from V and 1 base from J, with 14 bases between. The germline CDR1 and CDR2 sequences are SGHTS and YDEGEE. CDR3 loop: CASSWESGRSNQPQHF. The CDR3 DNA reads TGTGCCAGCAGCTGGGAGTCGGGCCGGAGCAATCAGCCCCAGCATTTT.

The chain uses TRBV7-8 and TRBJ1-5, with 7 positions matching TRBD1. The CDR3 extends over 16 amino acids. Trimming removed 5 bases from V and 1 base from J; junction bases left unmatched: 8. CDR1 SGHVS and CDR2 FQNEAQ come from the germline V gene. CDR3 region: CASSHLTGRSNQPQHF. The CDR3 nucleotides read TGTGCCAGCAGCCACCTGACAGGGCGAAGCAATCAGCCCCAGCATTTT.

The gene calls are TRBV5-6 and TRBJ1-5, with unresolved D. The CDR3 is made up of 14 amino acids. Germline CDR1 reads SGHDT; CDR2 reads YYEEEE. Trimming shortened V by 1 base and J by 4 bases, and 9 bases separated the two germline ends. The CDR3 spells CASSLFGFNQPQHF. The DNA for the CDR3 is TGTGCCAGCAGCTTGTTCGGCTTTAATCAGCCCCAGCATTTT.

The chain has TRBV5-1 and TRBJ2-5; D gene ambiguous. V was trimmed by 2 bases and J by 2 bases, leaving 7 bases between them. The germline V gene has CDR1 SGHRS and CDR2 YFSETQ. The CDR3 is 13 residues long. The DNA of the CDR3 is TGCGCCAGCAGCTTCAGGATTCAAGAGACCCAGTACTTC. Its translation is CASSFRIQETQYF.

This clone was found a few times. The chain combines TRBV10-1 with TRBJ1-2, with D possibly matching TRBD1 (6 bases). The germline V and J ends were trimmed by 5 bases and 4 bases, with 17 bases remaining between them. This CDR3 spans 15 amino acids. The germline CDR1 and CDR2 sequences are WNHNN and SYGVQD (reference sequence). The CDR3 reads CASSPDVQGAYGYTF. The CDR3 coding sequence is TGCGCCAGCAGTCCAGACGTACAGGGAGCCTATGGCTACACCTTC.

The chain joins TRBV5-4 to TRBJ2-1; possibly TRBD1 for D (6 bases). V was trimmed by 3 bases and J by 1 base, leaving 14 bases between them. Germline CDR1 is SGHNT and CDR2 is YYREEE (reference sequence). The CDR3 runs 16 residues. The CDR3 sequence is CASSSAGVRSYNEQFF. For the CDR3, the DNA is TGTGCCAGCAGCTCAGCAGGGGTGCGATCCTACAATGAGCAGTTCTTC.

V is TRBV6-5 and J is TRBJ1-5; 8 bases fit TRBD1. This CDR3 contains 13 residues. J gave up 7 bases and V 10 bases, and 9 bases lay outside the gene matches. Germline V lookup: CDR1 MNHEY, CDR2 SVGAGI. CDR3 sequence reads: CATRQGTGQPQHF. The CDR3 coding sequence is TGTGCCACCCGACAGGGGACCGGGCAGCCCCAGCATTTT.

The J gene is TRBJ2-3, the V gene TRBV7-9; 11 positions match TRBD2. J gave up 4 bases and V 7 bases, and 10 bases lay outside the gene matches. Germline CDR1 and CDR2: SEHNR and FQNEAQ (reference sequence). The CDR3 is made up of 16 amino acids. In DNA form, the CDR3 reads TGTGCCAGCACCTGGAGTAGCGGGGGGGCCCCAGATACGCAGTATTTT. Residues: CASTWSSGGAPDTQYF.

This clone has a single count. This chain links TRBV6-5 with TRBJ1-4; 7 bases agree with TRBD1. Germline CDR1 is MNHEY and CDR2 is SVGAGI. The CDR3 covers 15 residues. Trimming at V came to 6 bases and at J to 3 bases, leaving 7 bases not matched to a gene. The CDR3 bases are TGTGCCAGCAGGCTAGACAGGGCGTCTAATGAAAAACTGTTTTTT. Protein sequence: CASRLDRASNEKLFF.

The chain links TRBV28 to TRBJ2-2; 7 nucleotides align to TRBD2. The V gene's germline CDR1 is MDHEN and CDR2 SYDVKM. V was clipped by 7 bases and J by 2 bases; unmatched bases: 7. The CDR3 contains 15 residues. CDR3 nucleotides: TGTGCCAGCAATCCTAGCGGAACAAACACCGGGGAGCTGTTTTTT. Amino acids: CASNPSGTNTGELFF.

The chain combines TRBV5-4 with TRBJ2-5; D is possibly TRBD1 (8 bases). The germline gives CDR1 SGHNT, CDR2 YYREEE (reference sequence). With 3 bases removed from V and 4 bases from J, the gap between germline ends came to 10 bases. CDR3 length: 13 amino acids. CDR3 residues: CASSYRGGETQYF. The CDR3, as DNA: TGTGCCAGCAGCTACAGGGGGGGAGAGACCCAGTACTTC.

This clone was detected a few times. The rearrangement uses TRBV16 and TRBJ1-2, with D unclear. The CDR3 consists of 15 residues. The germline V gene has CDR1 KGHSY and CDR2 FQNENV. Trimming cost V 4 bases and J 0 bases, with 12 bases left between them. The CDR3 DNA follows: TGTGCCAGCAGCCCTACCATCGGGGCTAACTATGGCTACACCTTC. The encoded protein is CASSPTIGANYGYTF. The full variable domain, with the rest looked up from reference TRBV16 and TRBJ1-2, is GEEVAQTPKHLVRGEGQKAKLYCAPIKGHSYVFWYQQVLKNEFKFLISFQNENVFDETGMPKERFSAKCLPNSPCSLEIQATKLEDSAVYFCASSPTIGANYGYTFGSGTRLTVV.

This clone was seen only a few times. This sequence joins TRBV5-6 and TRBJ2-1; 7 bases are a match to TRBD1. Unmatched junction bases numbered 12, after V lost 3 bases and J lost 6 bases. The CDR3 sequence is 16 residues long. In germline, CDR1 is SGHDT, CDR2 YYEEEE. CDR3 region: CASSSRDRGYFNEQFF. The DNA for the CDR3 is TGTGCCAGCAGCTCCAGGGACAGAGGATACTTCAATGAGCAGTTCTTC.

This sequence joins TRBV4-1 and TRBJ2-2; TRBD2 aligns across 8 bases. V was pared by 1 base and J by 5 bases, with 9 bases of the junction left unmatched. CDR1 and CDR2 (germline): MGHRA, YSYEKL. This CDR3 comprises 17 residues. The CDR3 reads CASSQADQAGATGELFF. DNA of the CDR3: TGCGCCAGCAGCCAAGCTGATCAAGCGGGAGCTACCGGGGAGCTGTTTTTT.

The chain carries TRBV7-9 and TRBJ1-6, with TRBD1 matching 7 bases. Germline V gene sequence: CDR1 SEHNR, CDR2 FQNEAQ (reference sequence). V was pared by 5 bases and J by 10 bases, with 11 bases of the junction left unmatched. The CDR3 totals 15 residues. CDR3 nucleotide sequence: TGTGCCAGCAGCCCAGCAGGGGGAAGCGGCTCACCCCTCCACTTT. Translation gives CASSPAGGSGSPLHF.

The chain couples TRBV4-1 to TRBJ2-2; unclear D gene. The CDR3 is 15 amino acids. Germline values: CDR1 MGHRA, CDR2 YSYEKL. The V end was cut by 1 base, the J end by 1 base, with 7 bases between. The chain's CDR3 is CASSQVLKNTGELFF. The CDR3 coding sequence is TGCGCCAGCAGCCAAGTCCTGAAGAACACCGGGGAGCTGTTTTTT.

This chain uses TRBV7-2 with TRBJ1-1; 9 nucleotides match TRBD1. Germline V gene sequence: CDR1 SGHTA, CDR2 FQGNSA. V shed 6 bases, J shed 4 bases, and the junction held 6 bases outside the gene matches. The CDR3 is made up of 14 amino acids. DNA for the CDR3: TGTGCCAGCAGGCCGACAGGGGGGATCACTGAAGCTTTCTTT. This sequence encodes CASRPTGGITEAFF.

The genes are TRBV5-1 and TRBJ1-1, with 7 bases aligning to TRBD1. CDR3 length: 12 amino acids. V was pared by 5 bases and J by 5 bases, with 3 bases of the junction left unmatched. Germline assignment: CDR1 SGHRS and CDR2 YFSETQ. The CDR3 is CASSPGGTEAFF. The CDR3 DNA reads as TGCGCCAGCAGTCCAGGGGGGACTGAAGCTTTCTTT.

The chain links TRBV5-4 to TRBJ2-1, with a tentative D call TRBD2 (6 bases). The germline V gene encodes CDR1 SGHNT and CDR2 YYREEE (reference sequence). The CDR3 is made up of 14 amino acids. V was pared by 0 bases and J by 4 bases, with 8 bases between. CDR3: CASSLGGLYNEQFF. The CDR3 region has the DNA TGTGCCAGCAGCTTGGGGGGACTTTACAATGAGCAGTTCTTC.

CDR3 region: CSALTSKGYTF. The CDR3 DNA sequence: TGCAGTGCCCTGACATCCAAGGGCTACACCTTC. The V and J genes are TRBV20-1 and TRBJ1-2; no clear D. Trimming took off 6 bases at V and 8 bases at J, with 13 bases between the two ends. Germline V gene lookup returns CDR1 DFQATT and CDR2 SNEGSKA (reference sequence). The length of the CDR3 is 11 residues.